These 32 T cell receptor beta chains share one sample of origin, sequenced in a study of beta chain features in type 1 diabetes. The entirety of the isolated RNA underwent reverse transcription, so expressed TCRB transcripts were sequenced. Clones were sequenced by immunoSEQ multiplex PCR, and TCRdb holds only the in-frame ones, with some missing. Among over 500,000 clones listed, 15% to 18% were seen once. The material sequenced was naive CD4+ T cells from blood. The receptors stem from a man younger than 35 in good health.

In its sample, this clone was seen a few times. This chain links TRBV19 with TRBJ2-7; D unresolved. V dropped 5 bases and J dropped 0 bases, with 8 bases sitting between them. Germline CDR1 LNHDA, CDR2 SQIVND (reference sequence). The CDR3 extends over 13 amino acids. The CDR3 region has the DNA TGTGCCAGTAGTGTGGTTCCCTCCTACGAGCAGTACTTC. It yields the protein CASSVVPSYEQYF. Together with reference TRBV19 and TRBJ2-7, the CDR3 gives the full variable domain: DGGITQSPKYLFRKEGQNVTLSCEQNLNHDAMYWYRQDPGQGLRLIYYSQIVNDFQKGDIAEGYSVSREKKESFPLTVTSAQKNPTAFYLCASSVVPSYEQYFGPGTRLTVT.

The chain links TRBV19 to TRBJ2-2, with 7 positions matching TRBD1. With V trimmed by 3 bases and J by 4 bases, 5 bases remained unmatched. CDR3 length: 15 residues. Germline CDR1 reads LNHDA; CDR2 reads SQIVND (reference sequence). CDR3 loop: CASSMGQTRTGELFF. The CDR3 nucleotides are TGTGCCAGTAGTATGGGACAGACCCGCACCGGGGAGCTGTTTTTT.

A few counts support this clone. Sequence at one end of the junction differs from germline and may be a read error. The chain joins TRBV20-1 to TRBJ2-5; D not resolved. This CDR3 has 8 residues. CDR1 and CDR2 from the germline V gene are DFQATT and SNEGSKA (reference sequence). The CDR3 coding sequence is TGCAGTGCTAGAGATCGAGACTTC. It is translated as CSARDRDF.

The rearrangement joins TRBV9 to TRBJ1-4; tentatively, D is TRBD1 (6 bases). Per the germline V gene, CDR1 is SGDLS and CDR2 is YYNGEE. The CDR3 runs to 15 residues. Trimming stripped 0 bases from V and 8 bases from J, with 14 bases between. CDR3 sequence reads: CASSVGMDSREKLFF. DNA for the CDR3: TGTGCCAGCAGCGTAGGTATGGACAGTCGGGAAAAACTGTTTTTT.

This chain links TRBV7-2 with TRBJ2-5; D possibly corresponds to TRBD2 (5 bases). CDR3 size: 13 residues. Trimming pared 5 bases from V and 2 bases from J, leaving 9 bases between. CDR1 and CDR2 from the germline V gene are SGHTA and FQGNSA. The CDR3 is CASSRPGQETQYF. CDR3 coding DNA: TGTGCCAGCAGCAGACCGGGACAAGAGACCCAGTACTTC.

The chain employs TRBV5-4 and TRBJ2-3, with 8 bases identical to TRBD2. This CDR3 comprises 19 residues. Germline V gene data show CDR1 as SGHNT and CDR2 as YYREEE (reference sequence). After removal of 4 bases from V and 5 bases from J, the junction contained 21 bases not matched to a gene. CDR3 in amino acids: CASSLRPGGANTMRDTQYF. As DNA, the CDR3 is TGTGCCAGCAGCCTGAGGCCGGGGGGGGCAAATACAATGCGAGATACGCAGTATTTT.

This clone was observed a few times. V and J are TRBV2 and TRBJ1-5; 7 bases fit TRBD1. The CDR3 sequence is 15 residues long. Trimming took 7 bases from V and 6 from J; bases not matched to a gene: 12. The V gene's germline CDR1 is SNHLY and CDR2 FYNNEI. For the CDR3, the DNA is TGTGCCAGCATCCAAGCAGGGGGAGGGGCTCAGCCCCAGCATTTT. It yields the protein CASIQAGGGAQPQHF.

Notes on this clone: This is likely a read error, given that the CDR3 carries no conserved phenylalanine or tryptophan at its end. No DNA is shown, since the ends of the CDR3 on it are uncertain; the CDR3 is the one TCRdb lists. The chain is built from TRBV5-6 and TRBJ2-7. The CDR3 is 11 amino acids long, termini counted. In germline, CDR1 is SGHDT, CDR2 YYEEEE. The CDR3 sequence is CASSLGSLSRL.

The rearrangement uses TRBV28 and TRBJ2-7; D remains unclear. This CDR3 contains 14 residues. With 4 bases removed from V and 4 bases from J, the gap between germline ends came to 14 bases. Germline V gene sequence: CDR1 MDHEN, CDR2 SYDVKM. The CDR3 reads CASSSADPIYEQYF. The CDR3 nucleotides read TGTGCCAGCAGTTCCGCGGACCCGATTTACGAGCAGTACTTC.

This clone has only a few counts. The chain employs TRBV9 and TRBJ1-2, with D possibly matching TRBD1 (5 bases). V lost 0 bases and J 8 bases, leaving 14 bases between the germline ends. CDR3 length: 14 amino acids. CDR1 is SGDLS and CDR2 is YYNGEE in the germline V gene. CDR3 bases: TGTGCCAGCAGCGTAGATCAGGGCAAGGGAGGCTACACCTTC. It translates to CASSVDQGKGGYTF. The full variable domain, with the rest looked up from reference TRBV9 and TRBJ1-2, is DSGVTQTPKHLITATGQRVTLRCSPRSGDLSVYWYQQSLDQGLQFLIQYYNGEERAKGNILERFSAQQFPDLHSELNLSSLELGDSALYFCASSVDQGKGGYTFGSGTRLTVV.

The chain combines TRBV6-5 with TRBJ2-7; 9 positions agree with TRBD1. CDR1 is MNHEY, CDR2 SVGAGI, per germline. The CDR3 runs to 15 residues. The trim removed 5 bases at V and 1 base at J, leaving 6 bases unmatched. CDR3 coding DNA: TGTGCCAGCAGTACCACCGGGACAGGGTCCTACGAGCAGTACTTC. This sequence encodes CASSTTGTGSYEQYF.

The J gene is TRBJ1-5, the V gene TRBV28; D call uncertain. Germline CDR1 MDHEN, CDR2 SYDVKM. This CDR3 has 15 amino acids. Trimming stripped 6 bases from V and 2 bases from J, with 14 bases between. In DNA, the CDR3 is TGTGCCAGCAGGAGAAGAGGATTAGGCAATCAGCCCCAGCATTTT. This codes for CASRRRGLGNQPQHF. The full variable domain, rest sourced from reference TRBV28 and TRBJ1-5, is DVKVTQSSRYLVKRTGEKVFLECVQDMDHENMFWYRQDPGLGLRLIYFSYDVKMKEKGDIPEGYSVSREKKERFSLILESASTNQTSMYLCASRRRGLGNQPQHFGDGTRLSIL.

This clone has just a few counts. The sample holds other DNA sequences that translate to the same CDR3. V is TRBV5-1 and J is TRBJ1-6, with D uncertain. The germline V gene encodes CDR1 SGHRS and CDR2 YFSETQ. The V and J ends lost 0 bases and 8 bases respectively, with 6 bases between them. The CDR3 extends over 13 amino acids. The DNA for the CDR3 is TGCGCCAGCAGCTTGGCAGGTTATTCACCCCTCCACTTT. Translated: CASSLAGYSPLHF.

The chain uses TRBV9 and TRBJ2-7, with D tentatively TRBD1 (6 bases). The ends were cut back, 3 bases at V and 5 bases at J, with 15 bases in the middle. Germline CDR1 reads SGDLS; CDR2 reads YYNGEE. The CDR3 contains 14 residues. This CDR3 reads CASSAHTGSHEQYF. DNA for the CDR3: TGTGCCAGCAGCGCACACACAGGGTCCCACGAGCAGTACTTC. The variable domain in full, completed from reference TRBV9 and TRBJ2-7, reads DSGVTQTPKHLITATGQRVTLRCSPRSGDLSVYWYQQSLDQGLQFLIQYYNGEERAKGNILERFSAQQFPDLHSELNLSSLELGDSALYFCASSAHTGSHEQYFGPGTRLTVT.

This clone was observed a few times. This chain connects TRBV5-1 to TRBJ2-2; the match to TRBD2 covers 12 bases. This CDR3 region has 17 residues. In germline, CDR1 is SGHRS, CDR2 YFSETQ. V lost 5 bases, J lost 0 bases, and 5 bases stayed unmatched. The DNA of the CDR3 is TGCGCCAGCAGACTGACTAGCGGGAGAACGAACACCGGGGAGCTGTTTTTT. Residues: CASRLTSGRTNTGELFF.

The chain employs TRBV5-4 and TRBJ2-2; 8 nucleotides line up with TRBD2. CDR1 and CDR2 from the germline V gene are SGHNT and YYREEE (reference sequence). V gave up 4 bases and J gave up 6 bases; unmatched junction bases: 8. CDR3 length equals 15 residues. This CDR3 is CASSQESGGAGELFF. Written as DNA, the CDR3 is TGTGCCAGCAGCCAAGAGTCGGGAGGGGCCGGGGAGCTGTTTTTT.

The rearrangement links TRBV10-2 to TRBJ2-5; D call uncertain. The CDR3 extends over 11 amino acids. The germline CDR1 and CDR2 sequences are WSHSY and SAAADI. V was trimmed by 3 bases and J by 5 bases, leaving 4 bases between them. This chain's CDR3 is CASSDQETQYF. The CDR3 coding sequence is TGCGCCAGCAGTGATCAGGAGACCCAGTACTTC.

Concerning this clone itself: This CDR3 is also generated by other DNA sequences in the sample. V and J are TRBV9 and TRBJ2-7; weak D call: TRBD1 (5 bases). The CDR3 has 12 residues. Deletions cut 3 bases from V and 4 bases from J, with 8 bases between. The germline V gene has CDR1 SGDLS and CDR2 YYNGEE. The CDR3 DNA is TGTGCCAGCAGCGCAACAGGTTACGAGCAGTACTTC. It yields the protein CASSATGYEQYF. Full variable domain (outside the CDR3, taken from reference TRBV9 and TRBJ2-7): DSGVTQTPKHLITATGQRVTLRCSPRSGDLSVYWYQQSLDQGLQFLIQYYNGEERAKGNILERFSAQQFPDLHSELNLSSLELGDSALYFCASSATGYEQYFGPGTRLTVT.

This rearrangement joins TRBV27 to TRBJ1-5; no reliable D call. CDR3 length: 15 amino acids. Trimming stripped 2 bases from V and 5 bases from J, with 13 bases between. Germline lookup yields CDR1 MNHEY and CDR2 SMNVEV (reference sequence). The CDR3 sequence: CASSLRDNLHQPQHF. For the CDR3, the DNA is TGTGCCAGCAGTTTAAGAGACAACCTTCATCAGCCCCAGCATTTT.

V gene TRBV4-3 combines with J gene TRBJ2-7, with D possibly TRBD2 on 6 matching bases. This CDR3 is built from 16 residues. Germline CDR1 is LGHNA and CDR2 is YSLEER. The V gene lost 5 bases and the J gene lost 1 base, with 18 bases spanning the gap. CDR3 nucleotide sequence: TGCGCCAGCAGCGGTGGGGGGACCTCCGGTTCCTACGAGCAGTACTTC. Translated: CASSGGGTSGSYEQYF.

This clone was seen only a few times. The V call is TRBV7-2, the J call TRBJ1-1; 8 bases map to TRBD1. The CDR3 totals 14 residues. Losses at the gene ends were 7 bases for V and 0 bases for J; bases not matched to a gene: 4. Germline V gene lookup returns CDR1 SGHTA and CDR2 FQGNSA. CDR3: CASKQGAMNTEAFF. CDR3 DNA sequence: TGTGCCAGCAAGCAGGGGGCAATGAACACTGAAGCTTTCTTT.

This clone was counted a few times. The rearrangement uses TRBV9 and TRBJ2-1; 9 bases are shared with TRBD2. V dropped 4 bases and J dropped 6; count of bases not matched to a gene: 5. This CDR3 comprises 14 residues. Germline V lookup: CDR1 SGDLS, CDR2 YYNGEE. As DNA, the CDR3 is TGTGCCAGCAGCCCTGGACTAGCGCGCAATGAGCAGTTCTTC. It is translated as CASSPGLARNEQFF. Drawing the rest from reference TRBV9 and TRBJ2-1, the complete variable domain is DSGVTQTPKHLITATGQRVTLRCSPRSGDLSVYWYQQSLDQGLQFLIQYYNGEERAKGNILERFSAQQFPDLHSELNLSSLELGDSALYFCASSPGLARNEQFFGPGTRLTVL.

This clone turned up a few times. The sample holds other DNA sequences that translate to the same CDR3. CDR3 in DNA: TGTGCCAGCAGCTTATCCTACGAGCAGTACTTC. As protein: CASSLSYEQYF. The rearrangement links TRBV7-9 to TRBJ2-7; D remains ambiguous. V dropped 2 bases and J dropped 1 base, with 0 bases sitting between them. This CDR3 has 11 residues. Germline CDR1 and CDR2: SEHNR and FQNEAQ (reference sequence). Looking up the rest from reference TRBV7-9 and TRBJ2-7 gives the full variable domain: DTGVSQNPRHKITKRGQNVTFRCDPISEHNRLYWYRQTLGQGPEFLTYFQNEAQLEKSRLLSDRFSAERPKGSFSTLEIQRTEQGDSAMYLCASSLSYEQYFGPGTRLTVT.

V gene TRBV9 combines with J gene TRBJ2-3, with 10 bases matching TRBD2. With V trimmed by 2 bases and J by 1 base, 13 bases remained unmatched. CDR1 is SGDLS and CDR2 is YYNGEE in the germline V gene. The length of the CDR3 is 19 residues. The CDR3 here is CASSVRLAGGALGTDTQYF. The CDR3 coding sequence is TGTGCCAGCAGCGTCCGTTTAGCGGGAGGAGCCCTGGGCACAGATACGCAGTATTTT.

The chain joins TRBV15 to TRBJ2-7; 9 nucleotides agree with TRBD2. The trim removed 4 bases at V and 3 bases at J, leaving 10 bases unmatched. From germline, CDR1 is LNHNV and CDR2 YYDKDF (reference sequence). This CDR3 has 16 amino acids. The CDR3 region has the DNA TGTGCCACCAGCATCCTAGCGGGGAGGGCCGACTACGAGCAGTACTTC. Its translation is CATSILAGRADYEQYF.

In its sample, this clone was seen a few times. This chain joins TRBV18 and TRBJ1-1; 8 bases are shared with TRBD1. V was pared by 6 bases and J by 8 bases, with 5 bases of the junction left unmatched. Looked up from germline, CDR1 is KGHSH and CDR2 is LQKENI. This CDR3 is built from 12 residues. The DNA of the CDR3 is TGTGCCAGCTCCCGTGGACAGGGAGAAGCTTTCTTT. Amino acids: CASSRGQGEAFF.

Only a few counts were recorded for this clone. This sequence joins TRBV11-2 and TRBJ2-1, with D perhaps matching TRBD2 (5 bases). Between the trimmed V and J ends, which lost 1 base and 9 bases, there was a span of 13 bases. Per germline, CDR1 SGHAT and CDR2 FQNNGV. The CDR3 is 14 residues long. CDR3 DNA sequence: TGTGCCAGCAGCTTAGCGCGGGCAATCCGTGAGCAGTTCTTC. The encoded protein is CASSLARAIREQFF.

This clone was seen more than once but under ten times. The chain combines TRBV10-3 with TRBJ1-1, with 7 bases lining up with TRBD1. Germline V gives CDR1 ENHRY, CDR2 SYGVKD. This CDR3 region has 16 residues. The V and J ends lost 4 bases and 1 base, in that order; junction bases with no gene match: 9. The chain's CDR3 is CAISGALTGRNTEAFF. The CDR3 nucleotides read TGTGCCATCAGTGGGGCCCTGACAGGGAGGAACACTGAAGCTTTCTTT.

Here the CDR3 reads CASSFSPRETQYF. In DNA form, the CDR3 reads TGTGCCAGCAGTTTCAGTCCCAGGGAGACCCAGTACTTC. V and J are TRBV28 and TRBJ2-5; D gene unclear. The V and J ends lost 3 bases and 5 bases respectively, with 10 bases between them. In germline, CDR1 is MDHEN, CDR2 SYDVKM. This CDR3 is 13 amino acids long.

The rearrangement links TRBV6-5 to TRBJ2-1; the D gene is possibly TRBD2 (6 bases). With 5 bases removed from V and 8 bases from J, the gap between germline ends came to 19 bases. Germline CDR1 and CDR2: MNHEY and SVGAGI. There are 15 residues in the CDR3. Written as DNA, the CDR3 is TGTGCCAGCAGTCCTCCGACTAGTTTATCCCATGAGCAGTTCTTC. It translates to CASSPPTSLSHEQFF.

V usage is TRBV29-1 and J usage is TRBJ2-2; no firm D call. CDR3 length: 14 amino acids. The V and J ends lost 8 bases and 2 bases respectively, with 15 bases between them. The V gene's germline CDR1 is SQVTM and CDR2 ANQGSEA. CDR3 sequence: CSIRSPPNTGELFF. The CDR3 DNA reads as TGCAGCATACGGAGCCCCCCAAACACCGGGGAGCTGTTTTTT.

V and J are TRBV5-1 and TRBJ2-6; 7 bases are a match to TRBD1. The germline gives CDR1 SGHRS, CDR2 YFSETQ. The CDR3 has 17 amino acids. Trimming cost V 0 bases and J 1 base; bases outside gene matches: 4. CDR3 nucleotides: TGCGCCAGCAGCTTGGTGGGACAGCCATCTGGGGCCAACGTCCTGACTTTC. This sequence encodes CASSLVGQPSGANVLTF.